This T cell receptor (beta chain) was captured in a study of CD8 T cells in ankylosing spondylitis. This clonotype was picked up a small number of times. Its matching antigen is unknown. Trimming stripped 0 bases from V and 4 bases from J, with 23 bases between. Germline CDR1 and CDR2: DFQATT and SNEGSKA (reference sequence). The CDR3 covers 18 residues. Via MiXCR, TCRdb re-called the 5' RACE reads, giving one row per CDR3 protein. The sample includes 250,000 to 300,000 distinct CDR3 sequences, 20% seen only once; the top ten take 7.5% to 9.5%. Study-level results: Those disease-linked clones were CD8+; they were also relatively rare in peripheral blood.

Sequencing was performed on blood, either unsorted or a sorted T cell fraction (not recorded which). V usage is TRBV20-1 and J usage is TRBJ2-3; weak D call: TRBD2 (6 bases). The source is a male donor with ankylosing spondylitis or in good health (not recorded which). CDR3 bases: TGCAGTGCTAGAGATAGGTGGGCCCGGGACTCCGGGGCAGATACGCAGTATTTT. Translating it yields CSARDRWARDSGADTQYF.